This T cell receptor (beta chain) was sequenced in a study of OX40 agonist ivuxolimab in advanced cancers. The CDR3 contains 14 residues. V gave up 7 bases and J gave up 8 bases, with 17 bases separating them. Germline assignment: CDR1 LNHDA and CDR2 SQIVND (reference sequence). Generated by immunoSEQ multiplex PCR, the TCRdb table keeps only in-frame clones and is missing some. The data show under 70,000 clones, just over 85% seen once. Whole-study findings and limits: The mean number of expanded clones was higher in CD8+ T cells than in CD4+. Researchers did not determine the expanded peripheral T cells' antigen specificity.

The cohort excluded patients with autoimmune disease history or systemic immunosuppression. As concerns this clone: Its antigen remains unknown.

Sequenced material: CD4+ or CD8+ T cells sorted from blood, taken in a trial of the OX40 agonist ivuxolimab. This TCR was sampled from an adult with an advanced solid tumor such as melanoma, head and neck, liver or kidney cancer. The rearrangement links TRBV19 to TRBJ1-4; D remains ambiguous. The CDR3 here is CASTSIEVREKLFF. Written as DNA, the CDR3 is TGTGCCAGTACCTCAATCGAGGTTCGGGAAAAACTGTTTTTT. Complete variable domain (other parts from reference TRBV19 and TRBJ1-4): DGGITQSPKYLFRKEGQNVTLSCEQNLNHDAMYWYRQDPGQGLRLIYYSQIVNDFQKGDIAEGYSVSREKKESFPLTVTSAQKNPTAFYLCASTSIEVREKLFFGSGTQLSVL.